The source of this T cell receptor beta chain is a study of blood T cell repertoires in COVID-19. Turning to the study itself: Acute and convalescent COVID-19 samples came from the United States, Italy and Spain.

Libraries were prepared by immunoSEQ multiplex PCR; TCRdb keeps only in-frame clonotypes and omits some of them. Of approximately 270,000 clones in the sample, approximately 85% were seen once. V gave up 4 bases and J gave up 3 bases; unmatched junction bases: 6. The CDR3 runs 17 residues. Germline lookup yields CDR1 MGHRA and CDR2 YSYEKL. The sequenced material came from peripheral blood. The TCR was taken from a woman aged 70-85 years with acute or convalescent COVID-19. V is TRBV4-1 and J is TRBJ2-3, with TRBD2 identical over 14 bases. This CDR3 reads CASSPPGLAGETDTQYF. The DNA for the CDR3 is TGCGCCAGCAGCCCGCCGGGACTAGCGGGGGAAACAGATACGCAGTATTTT.